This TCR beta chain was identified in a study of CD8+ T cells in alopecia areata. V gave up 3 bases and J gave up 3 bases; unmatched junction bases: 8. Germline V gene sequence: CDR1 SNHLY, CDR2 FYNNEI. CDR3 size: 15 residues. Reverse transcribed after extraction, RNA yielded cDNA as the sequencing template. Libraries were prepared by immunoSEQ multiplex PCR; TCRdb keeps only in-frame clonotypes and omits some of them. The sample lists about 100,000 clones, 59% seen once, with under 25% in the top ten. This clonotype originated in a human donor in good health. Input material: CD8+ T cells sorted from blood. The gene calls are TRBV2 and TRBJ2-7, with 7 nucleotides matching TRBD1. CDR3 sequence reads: CASSDTRQGIYEQYF. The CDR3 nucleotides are TGTGCCAGCAGTGACACCCGACAGGGTATCTACGAGCAGTACTTC.